Each of the 25 T cell receptor beta chains below was sequenced from the same sample in a study of identical twins. TCRdb used MiXCR to reprocess the 5' RACE reads, holding one entry per CDR3 protein. The data show just over 500,000 distinct CDR3 sequences, roughly 21% seen once. The sample was also reused in another study, on T cells expressing NK-cell markers.

Material for sequencing was CD4+ T cells sorted from blood. All receptors come from a woman aged 18-29 years in good health.

The CDR3 sequence is CASSAGASGANVLTF. The CDR3 nucleotides read TGTGCCAGTAGTGCAGGGGCCTCTGGGGCCAACGTCCTGACTTTC. V is TRBV19 and J is TRBJ2-6; possible D gene TRBD1, 6 bases. Between the trimmed V and J ends, which lost 5 bases and 0 bases, there was a span of 8 bases. Germline loops: CDR1 LNHDA, CDR2 SQIVND (reference sequence). There are 15 residues in the CDR3.

The chain employs TRBV2 and TRBJ2-7; 12 bases map to TRBD1. J gave up 6 bases and V 3 bases, and 6 bases lay outside the gene matches. CDR1 is SNHLY and CDR2 is FYNNEI in the germline V gene. The CDR3 contains 15 residues. The CDR3 reads CASSEMGQGAFEQYF. The DNA for the CDR3 is TGTGCCAGCAGTGAGATGGGACAGGGGGCTTTCGAGCAGTACTTC.

The rearrangement joins TRBV4-3 to TRBJ2-1; D is perhaps TRBD1 or TRBD2 (5 bases each). The V gene lost 0 bases and the J gene lost 10 bases, with 16 bases spanning the gap. The CDR3 is 15 residues long. The germline gives CDR1 LGHNA, CDR2 YSLEER. The CDR3 is CASSQDVGAVREQFF. CDR3 coding DNA: TGCGCCAGCAGCCAAGATGTCGGGGCGGTACGGGAGCAGTTCTTC.

The rearrangement uses TRBV28 and TRBJ2-7; D call uncertain. Germline V CDR1 and CDR2: MDHEN, SYDVKM. The CDR3 length is 14 residues. The germline V and J ends were trimmed by 6 bases and 6 bases, with 18 bases remaining between them. CDR3 protein: CASRQTAVGFEQYF. The CDR3 coding sequence is TGTGCCAGCAGGCAGACCGCAGTCGGGTTCGAGCAGTACTTC.

In this sample, this clonotype turned up a few times. This chain uses TRBV5-6 with TRBJ1-2; maybe TRBD1 (6 bases). Germline V gene data show CDR1 as SGHDT and CDR2 as YYEEEE. The V and J ends lost 6 bases and 7 bases respectively, with 16 bases between them. This CDR3 comprises 13 residues. CDR3 residues: CASNNAGARGYTF. CDR3 bases: TGTGCCAGCAACAATGCAGGGGCGCGTGGCTACACCTTC.

For this clonotype: The junction shows a germline mismatch at one end, possibly a read error. This rearrangement joins TRBV5-1 to TRBJ2-2; TRBD1 matches at 9 bases. The V gene's germline CDR1 is SGHRS and CDR2 YFSETQ. The CDR3 totals 13 residues. CDR3 DNA sequence: TGCGTCAGCAGCGGGACAGGGACCCGGGAGCTGTTTTTT. This translates into CVSSGTGTRELFF. The full variable domain, rest sourced from reference TRBV5-1 and TRBJ2-2, is KAGVTQTPRYLIKTRGQQVTLSCSPISGHRSVSWYQQTPGQGLQFLFEYFSETQRNKGNFPGRFSGRQFSNSRSEMNVSTLELGDSALYLCVSSGTGTRELFFGEGSRLTVL.

This clonotype turned up a few times. The rearrangement links TRBV6-5 to TRBJ1-1, with a weak D call TRBD1 (6 bases). Trimming cost V 2 bases and J 1 base, with 8 bases left between them. The CDR3 covers 14 residues. CDR1 MNHEY and CDR2 SVGAGI come from the germline V gene. CDR3 bases: TGTGCCAGCAGTTACGGGGGCACGAACACTGAAGCTTTCTTT. As protein: CASSYGGTNTEAFF.

This clonotype turned up a few times. The rearrangement links TRBV5-4 to TRBJ2-1; D not resolved. V lost 4 bases and J lost 0, with 2 bases in between. This CDR3 has 12 amino acids. Germline CDR1 SGHNT, CDR2 YYREEE (reference sequence). DNA of the CDR3: TGTGCCAGCAGCACCTCCTACAATGAGCAGTTCTTC. This encodes CASSTSYNEQFF.

This clonotype was detected only a few times. V gene TRBV10-3 combines with J gene TRBJ2-7; no definite D call. The germline V gene has CDR1 ENHRY and CDR2 SYGVKD. The length of the CDR3 is 11 residues. Trimming took 4 bases from V and 2 from J, leaving 3 bases between them. The CDR3 nucleotides are TGTGCCATCAGTGGGACCTACGAGCAGTACTTC. Translation gives CAISGTYEQYF.

The genes are TRBV20-1 and TRBJ2-5; 7 nucleotides line up with TRBD1. V dropped 2 bases and J dropped 4; count of bases not matched to a gene: 10. The CDR3 runs to 15 residues. Per germline, CDR1 DFQATT and CDR2 SNEGSKA (reference sequence). In nucleotides, the CDR3 is TGCAGTGCTAGACCTAGCTCCAGGGGGAGAGAGACCCAGTACTTC. Protein product: CSARPSSRGRETQYF.

This clonotype was recorded many times. V usage is TRBV12-3 or TRBV12-4 and J usage is TRBJ2-2; D ambiguous. The CDR3 sequence is 13 residues long. Trimming cost V 5 bases and J 5 bases, with 9 bases left between them. CDR3 coding DNA: TGTGCCAGCAGTCCCGTACGTACCGGGGAGCTGTTTTTT. Protein product: CASSPVRTGELFF.

This clonotype turned up a few times. The chain joins TRBV4-3 to TRBJ2-1; TRBD2 matches 12 bases. The CDR3 is made up of 16 amino acids. CDR1 is LGHNA, CDR2 YSLEER, per germline. V shed 4 bases, J shed 9 bases, and the junction held 10 bases outside the gene matches. The CDR3 nucleotides are TGCGCCAGCAGCCCCTCGACTAGCGGGGGCGTCGGTGAGCAGTTCTTC. The encoded protein is CASSPSTSGGVGEQFF.

This clonotype turned up a few times. The V and J genes are TRBV5-1 and TRBJ2-1; TRBD2 aligns across 9 bases. The CDR3 consists of 16 residues. The trim removed 1 base at V and 3 bases at J, leaving 5 bases unmatched. The V gene's germline CDR1 is SGHRS and CDR2 YFSETQ. CDR3 sequence (DNA): TGCGCCAGCAGCTTGCGTCCTAGCGGGGACTACAATGAGCAGTTCTTC. Its translation is CASSLRPSGDYNEQFF.

This clonotype was found a few times. This chain connects TRBV19 to TRBJ2-1; tentatively, D is TRBD2 (5 bases). Per germline, CDR1 LNHDA and CDR2 SQIVND (reference sequence). V shed 5 bases and J shed 9 bases, with 29 bases lying between them. The CDR3 sequence is 18 residues long. CDR3 amino acids: CASSPQRTDLGQSLEQFF. CDR3 nucleotide sequence: TGTGCCAGTAGTCCCCAGAGGACTGATTTGGGTCAGTCGCTTGAGCAGTTCTTC. The full variable domain, its missing parts supplied by reference TRBV19 and TRBJ2-1, is DGGITQSPKYLFRKEGQNVTLSCEQNLNHDAMYWYRQDPGQGLRLIYYSQIVNDFQKGDIAEGYSVSREKKESFPLTVTSAQKNPTAFYLCASSPQRTDLGQSLEQFFGPGTRLTVL.

There are a few counts of this clonotype. This sequence joins TRBV12-3 or TRBV12-4 and TRBJ2-3; 7 positions agree with TRBD2. The CDR3 is made up of 14 amino acids. The ends lost 3 bases at V and 14 bases at J; junction bases unmatched: 14. CDR3 in amino acids: CASSLSSTGTKRYF. The CDR3 coding sequence is TGTGCCAGCAGTTTGTCCTCAACGGGGACTAAACGGTATTTT.

The genes are TRBV11-2 and TRBJ2-7; D is ambiguous. The V gene lost 5 bases and the J gene lost 2 bases, with 13 bases spanning the gap. Germline assignment: CDR1 SGHAT and CDR2 FQNNGV. The CDR3 totals 14 residues. Here the CDR3 DNA reads TGTGCCAGCAGCCCAACCCGGGTACCCTACGAGCAGTACTTC. Its protein product is CASSPTRVPYEQYF.

This clonotype was seen only a few times. The chain uses TRBV12-3 or TRBV12-4 and TRBJ2-2; D perhaps matches TRBD2 (5 bases). The CDR3 totals 13 residues. V was clipped by 7 bases and J by 7 bases, with 13 bases between them. The CDR3 reads CASNIREYGELFF. The CDR3, as DNA: TGTGCCAGCAATATACGGGAATACGGGGAGCTGTTTTTT.

This chain uses TRBV10-3 with TRBJ1-2; 10 positions agree with TRBD1. CDR1 is ENHRY and CDR2 is SYGVKD in the germline V gene. Germline trimming cut 3 bases from V and 3 bases from J; bases unmatched to any gene: 4. The CDR3 covers 15 residues. CDR3 in amino acids: CAISEDRGLDYGYTF. DNA for the CDR3: TGTGCCATCAGTGAAGACAGGGGGCTTGACTATGGCTACACCTTC.

The genes are TRBV20-1 and TRBJ2-1; 9 bases are shared with TRBD2. CDR3 size: 15 residues. V was pared by 4 bases and J by 10 bases, with 14 bases of the junction left unmatched. The germline V gene has CDR1 DFQATT and CDR2 SNEGSKA (reference sequence). As DNA, the CDR3 is TGCAGTGCTACCCCCGGGACTAGCCGGCCAGTGGAGCAGTTCTTC. Translating it yields CSATPGTSRPVEQFF.

This clonotype appeared many times. The chain has TRBV2 and TRBJ2-3, with 7 nucleotides matching TRBD2. Germline values: CDR1 SNHLY, CDR2 FYNNEI. J gave up 3 bases and V 2 bases, and 2 bases lay outside the gene matches. The CDR3 runs 14 residues. The CDR3 here is CASSELGGTDTQYF. The CDR3 DNA is TGTGCCAGCAGTGAATTGGGGGGGACAGATACGCAGTATTTT.

This clonotype was counted a few times. The chain's CDR3 is CASSKVEGGNEQFF. The CDR3 DNA reads as TGTGCCAGCAGCAAAGTTGAGGGAGGCAATGAGCAGTTCTTC. V gene TRBV21-1 combines with J gene TRBJ2-1; the table's TRBD2 call for D was not verified on the DNA. TRBV21-1 is assigned pseudogene status. The CDR3 length is 14 residues.

The chain employs TRBV10-3 and TRBJ1-4; 7 bases agree with TRBD1. The CDR3 is made up of 13 amino acids. The junction had 10 bases not matched to a gene; V was cut back by 10 bases and J by 8 bases. CDR1 ENHRY and CDR2 SYGVKD come from the germline V gene. The CDR3 DNA follows: TGTGCCACCAGACTGACAGGGTACGAAAAACTGTTTTTT. Translated, it gives CATRLTGYEKLFF.

The chain recombines TRBV11-1 with TRBJ2-1, with TRBD1 matching 10 bases. Trimming cost V 3 bases and J 9 bases; bases outside gene matches: 5. This CDR3 comprises 14 residues. Germline V CDR1 and CDR2: SGHAT, FQDESV (reference sequence). The DNA of the CDR3 is TGTGCCAGCAGCTTCCGGGACAGGGGTAGTGAGCAGTTCTTC. Translated: CASSFRDRGSEQFF.

This chain links TRBV20-1 with TRBJ2-1; 9 bases match TRBD1. Trimming cost V 0 bases and J 1 base; bases outside gene matches: 4. The CDR3 totals 16 residues. Per germline, CDR1 DFQATT and CDR2 SNEGSKA (reference sequence). CDR3 sequence: CSARDTGGASYNEQFF. DNA for the CDR3: TGCAGTGCTAGAGATACAGGGGGCGCGTCCTACAATGAGCAGTTCTTC.

The chain employs TRBV12-3 or TRBV12-4 and TRBJ2-2; 12 bases line up with TRBD2. Trimming took 3 bases from V and 6 from J; bases not matched to a gene: 5. The CDR3 runs to 16 residues. CDR3 sequence: CASSFGLAGGPGELFF. CDR3 sequence (DNA): TGTGCCAGCAGTTTTGGGCTAGCGGGGGGGCCCGGGGAGCTGTTTTTT.